Listed below are T cell receptor beta chains from one sample, sequenced in a study of T cell changes during pregnancy in multiple sclerosis. Sequenced by immunoSEQ multiplex PCR; TCRdb stores in-frame clones only, minus some. The sample contains under 55,000 clones, 94% of which appear only once. The sample here was CD4+ T cells from peripheral blood mononuclear cells, taken in the third trimester of pregnancy. The origin of the receptors is a female donor with multiple sclerosis, enrolled in a pregnancy study. Both conserved end residues are part of each CDR3. D genes are given only for firm matches. Clone size is not always given. Where it is, it says once, few, many or a class for expanded clones.

j_gene | v_gene | abundance | d_gene | CDR3aa | CDR3nt
TRBJ2-5 | TRBV7-9 | - | - | CASSSGGRETQYF | TGTGCCAGCAGCTCCGGGGGTAGAGAGACCCAGTACTTC
TRBJ2-7 | TRBV19 | - | TRBD2 | CASSPRKAGVYYEQYF | TGTGCCAGTAGTCCTCGGAAAGCGGGAGTGTACTACGAGCAGTACTTC
TRBJ2-5 | TRBV5-1 | - | - | CASSFDLQETQYF | TGCGCCAGCAGCTTTGACTTACAAGAGACCCAGTACTTC
TRBJ1-6 | TRBV18 | - | - | CASSPGQGNSPLHF | TGTGCCAGCTCACCAGGGCAGGGAAATTCACCCCTCCACTTT
TRBJ1-1 | TRBV5-4 | - | TRBD1 | CASSLKALQGAETEAFF | TGTGCCAGCAGCTTGAAAGCCCTGCAGGGGGCTGAGACTGAAGCTTTCTTT
TRBJ2-2 | TRBV14 | - | TRBD2 | CASSPSGTNTGELFF | TGTGCCAGCAGTCCTAGCGGGACGAACACCGGGGAGCTGTTTTTT
TRBJ2-1 | TRBV10-3 | - | TRBD1 | CAISYGQGAGNEQFF | TGTGCCATCAGTTACGGACAGGGGGCCGGCAATGAGCAGTTCTTC
TRBJ1-4 | TRBV7-2 | - | TRBD1 | CATSRGLGEKLFF | TGTGCCACCTCCAGGGGGCTAGGTGAAAAACTGTTTTTT
TRBJ2-7 | TRBV9 | - | TRBD1 | CASSVRQGFYEQYF | TGTGCCAGCAGCGTCCGACAGGGGTTTTACGAGCAGTACTTC
TRBJ2-3 | TRBV4-3 | once | - | CASSQTPGGGVGTDTQYF | TGCGCCAGCAGCCAGACCCCTGGGGGGGGCGTTGGCACAGATACGCAGTATTTT
TRBJ2-2 | TRBV5-1 | - | TRBD2 | CASSQAGVYSTGELFF | TGCGCCAGCAGCCAAGCGGGAGTATATTCTACCGGGGAGCTGTTTTTT
TRBJ1-1 | TRBV19 | - | TRBD1 | CASEWTGGLRAEAFF | TGTGCCAGTGAGTGGACAGGGGGCCTCAGGGCTGAAGCTTTCTTT
TRBJ1-2 | TRBV27 | - | TRBD1 | CASSFRQGSGYTF | TGTGCCAGCAGTTTTCGACAGGGGAGCGGCTACACCTTC
TRBJ1-3 | TRBV5-1 | - | TRBD1 | CASSQPGQPDTIYF | TGCGCCAGCAGCCAACCGGGACAGCCGGATACCATATATTTT
TRBJ1-3 | TRBV19 | - | - | CASSIDRGNTIYF | TGTGCCAGTAGTATAGATCGGGGGAACACCATATATTTT
TRBJ2-7 | TRBV6-1 | - | TRBD2 | CASSTLAGSPIEQYF | TGCGCCAGCAGTACACTAGCGGGGAGTCCAATCGAGCAGTACTTC
TRBJ2-7 | TRBV6-6 | - | - | CASSYSKHRQTYEQYF | TGTGCCAGCAGTTACTCGAAGCACAGGCAGACCTACGAGCAGTACTTC
TRBJ1-2 | TRBV10-3 | - | TRBD1 | CATLPTGLNYGYTF | TGTGCCACCCTGCCGACAGGGCTTAACTATGGCTACACCTTC
TRBJ1-5 | TRBV28 | - | TRBD1 | CASSLVPGGKQPQHF | TGTGCCAGCAGTTTAGTCCCAGGGGGCAAACAGCCCCAGCATTTT
TRBJ2-7 | TRBV28 | - | TRBD2 | CASSQDTGGTYEQYF | TGTGCCAGCAGCCAGGACACGGGGGGAACCTACGAGCAGTACTTC
TRBJ1-1 | TRBV11-3 | - | - | CASSLEGQRLNTEAFF | TGTGCCAGCAGCTTAGAGGGACAAAGACTGAACACTGAAGCTTTCTTT
TRBJ1-1 | TRBV2 | - | - | CASSAGSGNTEAFF | TGTGCCAGCAGTGCAGGGTCGGGGAACACTGAAGCTTTCTTT
TRBJ1-1 | TRBV11-3 | - | - | CASSAQVSTEAFF | TGTGCCAGCAGCGCACAGGTGTCCACTGAAGCTTTCTTT
TRBJ2-2 | TRBV28 | once | - | CASSSGGGGTGELFF | TGTGCCAGCAGTTCTGGGGGCGGTGGTACCGGGGAGCTGTTTTTT
TRBJ2-7 | TRBV27 | - | - | CASSLWGTGPNYEQYF | TGTGCCAGCAGTTTATGGGGCACAGGGCCGAACTACGAGCAGTACTTC
TRBJ2-7 | TRBV20-1 | - | - | CSATDNYEQYF | TGCAGTGCTACCGACAACTACGAGCAGTACTTC
TRBJ1-4 | TRBV7-9 | - | - | CASSVETGREKLFF | TGTGCCAGCAGCGTGGAGACAGGTCGAGAAAAACTGTTTTTT
TRBJ2-3 | TRBV7-9 | - | - | CASSSRLGGLSTDTQYF | TGTGCCAGCAGCTCGAGGTTGGGGGGACTTAGCACAGATACGCAGTATTTT
TRBJ1-1 | TRBV18 | few | TRBD1 | CASSRSGQGNTEAFF | TGTGCCAGCTCAAGGAGTGGACAGGGGAACACTGAAGCTTTCTTT
TRBJ2-1 | TRBV19 | - | TRBD1 | CASKEGRDRGQGEQFF | TGTGCCAGTAAAGAAGGCAGGGACAGGGGGCAAGGTGAGCAGTTCTTC
TRBJ1-3 | TRBV19 | - | - | CASTTGGNPGNTIYF | TGTGCCAGTACCACCGGAGGGAACCCGGGAAACACCATATATTTT